The 28 T cell receptor beta chains below come from one sample, sequenced in a study of spatial heterogeneity in lung cancer. TCRdb reprocessed the 5' RACE reads via MiXCR and lists one record per CDR3 protein. The repertoire holds some 96,000 distinct CDR3 sequences, with around 4.3% as singletons. Which antigens these TCRs recognize remains unknown. Whole-study findings and limits: The study found that expanded intratumoral alpha and beta TCR counts tracked tumor mutation counts.

Time point of the sample: sample taken at primary tumor resection. The source was lung tumor tissue, collected at surgery. The origin of the receptors is a male donor with early-stage non-small cell lung cancer.

In its sample, this clonotype was seen many times. The chain employs TRBV28 and TRBJ2-5, with D perhaps TRBD2 (6 bases). The V gene lost 8 bases and the J gene lost 0 bases, with 13 bases spanning the gap. CDR3 length: 14 residues. Germline V gives CDR1 MDHEN, CDR2 SYDVKM. The chain's CDR3 is CASGREGYQETQYF. Written as DNA, the CDR3 is TGTGCCAGCGGGCGGGAAGGATACCAAGAGACCCAGTACTTC.

This clonotype was seen many times. The chain carries TRBV28 and TRBJ2-4, with 9 bases aligning to TRBD2. V lost 5 bases and J lost 7; bases outside the gene matches: 3. This CDR3 spans 13 amino acids. CDR1 is MDHEN and CDR2 is SYDVKM in the germline V gene. The CDR3 loop is CASSPGLANIQYF. In DNA, the CDR3 is TGTGCCAGCAGTCCCGGACTAGCGAACATTCAGTACTTC.

In its sample, this clonotype was seen many times. V gene TRBV28 combines with J gene TRBJ2-1; 7 bases align to TRBD1. CDR1 and CDR2 from the germline V gene are MDHEN and SYDVKM. V gave up 5 bases and J gave up 2 bases; unmatched junction bases: 0. The CDR3 has 13 amino acids. CDR3 nucleotide sequence: TGTGCCAGCAGTAGGGGGCCCTACAATGAGCAGTTCTTC. Its translation is CASSRGPYNEQFF.

In its sample, this clonotype was seen many times. The rearrangement joins TRBV6-2 or TRBV6-3 to TRBJ2-7, with 8 nucleotides matching TRBD2. CDR1 and CDR2 from the germline V gene are MNHEY and SVGEGT. V shed 0 bases and J 2 bases; nucleotides not matched to a gene: 0. The CDR3 sequence is 14 residues long. CDR3 protein: CASSYSGLAYEQYF. The CDR3 coding sequence is TGTGCCAGCAGTTACTCGGGACTAGCCTACGAGCAGTACTTC.

This clonotype was detected ten times or more. V gene TRBV19 combines with J gene TRBJ1-4; a possible D gene is TRBD1 (6 bases). The CDR3 extends over 16 amino acids. V was cut by 7 bases and J by 3 bases, with 18 bases left in between. Germline loops: CDR1 LNHDA, CDR2 SQIVND (reference sequence). As DNA, the CDR3 is TGTGCCAGTAACCCCCAATTAGGACAGCCTAATGAAAAACTGTTTTTT. This gives the protein CASNPQLGQPNEKLFF.

This rearrangement joins TRBV14 to TRBJ1-6, with 7 bases that match TRBD1. Germline CDR1 reads SGHDN; CDR2 reads FVKESK. J gave up 10 bases and V 5 bases, and 11 bases lay outside the gene matches. The CDR3 is 15 amino acids. CDR3 loop: CASSWTLGQRSPLHF. For the CDR3, the DNA is TGTGCCAGCAGCTGGACCCTGGGACAGAGATCACCCCTCCACTTT.

This clonotype was counted many times. The V gene is TRBV7-9, the J gene TRBJ2-5; 8 bases align to TRBD1. The CDR3 runs 15 residues. The germline CDR1 and CDR2 sequences are SEHNR and FQNEAQ (reference sequence). Germline trimming cut 5 bases from V and 7 bases from J; bases unmatched to any gene: 12. This chain's CDR3 is CASSQSDRGSGTQYF. The CDR3 DNA is TGTGCCAGCAGCCAATCCGACAGGGGAAGCGGGACCCAGTACTTC.

This clonotype was recorded many times. The chain links TRBV5-1 to TRBJ2-1; a possible D gene is TRBD2 (5 bases). CDR3 size: 14 residues. Trimming took 6 bases from V and 3 from J, leaving 13 bases between them. Germline V gene lookup returns CDR1 SGHRS and CDR2 YFSETQ. The CDR3, as DNA: TGCGCCAGCAACGAGCGGAACCGCTACAATGAGCAGTTCTTC. This sequence encodes CASNERNRYNEQFF.

This clonotype was found many times. The chain uses TRBV18 and TRBJ1-1; D is unresolved. Germline CDR1 and CDR2: KGHSH and LQKENI. Deletions cut 6 bases from V and 1 base from J, with 12 bases between. The CDR3 extends over 14 amino acids. In DNA, the CDR3 is TGTGCCAGCTCGCCTAAGGTCGAGAACACTGAAGCTTTCTTT. This encodes CASSPKVENTEAFF.

This clonotype was observed at least ten times. The J gene is TRBJ1-3, the V gene TRBV13; no clear D gene. The V end lost 0 bases, the J end lost 0 bases, and 9 bases lay between the germline ends. The germline V gene has CDR1 PRHDT and CDR2 FYEKMQ (reference sequence). The CDR3 is made up of 16 amino acids. CDR3 DNA sequence: TGTGCCAGCAGCTTAGGACGGCCTCTCTCTGGAAACACCATATATTTT. Residues: CASSLGRPLSGNTIYF.

This clonotype has a count of ten or more. This rearrangement joins TRBV5-1 to TRBJ2-2; 9 bases map to TRBD1. The CDR3 has 15 amino acids. Per germline, CDR1 SGHRS and CDR2 YFSETQ. The J segment lost 5 bases and the V segment lost 4 bases, leaving 6 bases of the junction unmatched. CDR3 DNA: TGCGCCAGCAGCAGGACAGGGGAATCGACCGGGGAGCTGTTTTTT. It translates to CASSRTGESTGELFF.

This clonotype was counted between two and nine times. The chain links TRBV11-2 to TRBJ2-1; 8 nucleotides line up with TRBD2. In germline, CDR1 is SGHAT, CDR2 FQNNGV. CDR3 size: 14 residues. Trimming cost V 4 bases and J 7 bases; bases outside gene matches: 6. The CDR3 DNA sequence: TGTGCCAGCAGCTCCCCCCGCGGGAGGAATGAGCAGTTCTTC. This codes for CASSSPRGRNEQFF.

This clonotype was picked up many times. V is TRBV6-6 and J is TRBJ1-6; D possibly corresponds to TRBD1 (5 bases). Germline assignment: CDR1 MNHNY and CDR2 SVGAGI (reference sequence). The CDR3 length is 15 residues. Trimming removed 2 bases from V and 10 bases from J, with 15 bases in between. The DNA of the CDR3 is TGTGCCAGCAGTTACAGCGCAGGGAGGTGGTCACCCCTCCACTTT. It specifies CASSYSAGRWSPLHF.

This clonotype was seen repeatedly, ten times or more. The rearrangement uses TRBV29-1 and TRBJ2-2; D is possibly TRBD1 or TRBD2 (5 bases each). The CDR3 is 12 residues long. The germline CDR1 and CDR2 sequences are SQVTM and ANQGSEA. V shed 7 bases and J shed 1 base, with 7 bases lying between them. The CDR3, as DNA: TGCAGCGGGGGGTGGAACACCGGGGAGCTGTTTTTT. Protein product: CSGGWNTGELFF.

V gene TRBV6-5 combines with J gene TRBJ2-5; 9 nucleotides align to TRBD1. There are 16 residues in the CDR3. Germline CDR1 is MNHEY and CDR2 is SVGAGI. After removal of 5 bases from V and 1 base from J, the junction contained 8 bases not matched to a gene. CDR3 region: CASSKLGTGRQETQYF. The CDR3 nucleotides are TGTGCCAGCAGTAAATTGGGGACAGGGCGCCAAGAGACCCAGTACTTC.

This clonotype was observed many times. The chain couples TRBV28 to TRBJ1-2, with a tentative D call TRBD1 (6 bases). V was trimmed by 10 bases and J by 10 bases, leaving 22 bases between them. Germline loops: CDR1 MDHEN, CDR2 SYDVKM. This CDR3 has 13 amino acids. CDR3 loop: CAITDRFGGAYTF. As DNA, the CDR3 is TGTGCCATCACCGACAGGTTTGGCGGTGCCTACACCTTC.

This clonotype has ten or more counts. CDR3 amino acids: CSVAIGAYEQYF. CDR3 nucleotide sequence: TGCAGCGTTGCGATAGGGGCCTACGAGCAGTACTTC. The chain has TRBV29-1 and TRBJ2-7, with D tentatively TRBD1 (5 bases). V was trimmed by 4 bases and J by 2 bases, leaving 9 bases between them. Germline V gives CDR1 SQVTM, CDR2 ANQGSEA. The CDR3 totals 12 residues.

This clonotype was seen ten or more times. J is TRBJ1-1 and V is TRBV25-1; no definite D call. The CDR3 covers 14 residues. Per the germline V gene, CDR1 is MGHDK and CDR2 is SYGVNS. The V end was cut by 4 bases, the J end by 5 bases, with 14 bases between. CDR3 sequence reads: CASSVSGRPTEAFF. DNA of the CDR3: TGTGCCAGCAGTGTATCGGGCCGTCCAACTGAAGCTTTCTTT.

The V gene is TRBV27, the J gene TRBJ1-2, with a tentative D call TRBD1 (5 bases). The V and J ends lost 0 bases and 2 bases respectively, with 10 bases between them. The germline V gene encodes CDR1 MNHEY and CDR2 SMNVEV (reference sequence). This CDR3 has 15 amino acids. CDR3 protein: CASSLSNRRNYGYTF. The CDR3 nucleotides read TGTGCCAGCAGTTTATCGAACAGGAGGAACTATGGCTACACCTTC.

Comment on this clonotype: This may arise from a read error, as a much more abundant clone is one base away. The chain joins TRBV5-1 to TRBJ2-4; D is tentatively TRBD1 or TRBD2 (5 bases each). The CDR3 length is 17 residues. CDR1 is SGHRS, CDR2 YFSETQ, per germline. The CDR3 is CASSPRVLGETKNMQYF. CDR3 nucleotides: TGCGCCAGCAGCCCCCGTGTTTTGGGGGAAACCAAAAACATGCAGTACTTC.

The sample holds many counts of this clonotype. The chain uses TRBV5-1 and TRBJ2-3; the D is unclear. The germline V gene encodes CDR1 SGHRS and CDR2 YFSETQ. CDR3 length equals 12 residues. V lost 0 bases, J lost 4 bases, and 3 bases lay in between. Here the CDR3 reads CASSLGADTQYF. The CDR3 bases are TGCGCCAGCAGCTTGGGTGCAGATACGCAGTATTTT.

This clonotype was detected many times. This chain joins TRBV12-3 or TRBV12-4 and TRBJ2-1; tentatively, D is TRBD2 (5 bases). The length of the CDR3 is 15 residues. V was trimmed by 6 bases and J by 6 bases, leaving 18 bases between them. CDR3 bases: TGTGCCAGCAGCCCAACCGGGGATCTACGCAATGAGCAGTTCTTC. The encoded protein is CASSPTGDLRNEQFF.

This clonotype was counted many times. V gene TRBV10-3 combines with J gene TRBJ2-3; 7 nucleotides line up with TRBD1. The CDR3 covers 15 residues. V was clipped by 10 bases and J by 5 bases; unmatched bases: 15. Germline values: CDR1 ENHRY, CDR2 SYGVKD. CDR3 protein: CATKKPTGDGDTQYF. DNA for the CDR3: TGTGCCACCAAAAAACCAACAGGGGATGGAGATACGCAGTATTTT.

Ten or more counts support this clonotype. V and J are TRBV5-1 and TRBJ2-5; unclear D gene. CDR1 is SGHRS and CDR2 is YFSETQ in the germline V gene. Trimming shortened V by 0 bases and J by 10 bases, and 16 bases separated the two germline ends. The CDR3 runs 14 residues. The CDR3 region is CASSLERGRTSQYF. The DNA for the CDR3 is TGCGCCAGCAGCTTGGAAAGAGGCCGGACGAGCCAGTACTTC. Complete variable domain (other parts from reference TRBV5-1 and TRBJ2-5): KAGVTQTPRYLIKTRGQQVTLSCSPISGHRSVSWYQQTPGQGLQFLFEYFSETQRNKGNFPGRFSGRQFSNSRSEMNVSTLELGDSALYLCASSLERGRTSQYFGPGTRLLVL.

In this sample, this clonotype turned up many times. The gene calls are TRBV12-3 or TRBV12-4 and TRBJ1-2; D is undetermined. Trimming pared 2 bases from V and 8 bases from J, leaving 12 bases between. The CDR3 runs to 13 residues. CDR3 amino acids: CASSLYPGPGYTF. For the CDR3, the DNA is TGTGCCAGCAGTTTATATCCGGGTCCCGGCTACACCTTC.

This clonotype was recorded many times. The genes are TRBV4-1 and TRBJ1-2; D is uncertain. Trimming took off 0 bases at V and 0 bases at J, with 8 bases between the two ends. CDR1 is MGHRA and CDR2 is YSYEKL in the germline V gene. This CDR3 is 15 amino acids long. The CDR3 spells CASSQDPLANYGYTF. The CDR3 DNA follows: TGCGCCAGCAGCCAAGATCCGTTAGCTAACTATGGCTACACCTTC.

This clonotype was detected many times. The chain uses TRBV12-3 or TRBV12-4 and TRBJ1-6; D not resolved. This CDR3 has 13 residues. Trimming left V 3 bases short and J 12 bases short, with 12 bases between. DNA for the CDR3: TGTGCCAGCAGTTTCGGACGGGGAGTACCCCTCCACTTT. Amino acids: CASSFGRGVPLHF.

This clonotype has a count of ten or more. The chain recombines TRBV5-6 with TRBJ1-2; D is possibly TRBD1 (5 bases). Germline CDR1 reads SGHDT; CDR2 reads YYEEEE. V lost 4 bases to trimming and J lost 7 bases, with 14 bases between them. The CDR3 extends over 13 amino acids. This CDR3 reads CASSKQARSGYTF. CDR3 DNA sequence: TGTGCCAGCAGCAAACAGGCCAGGAGTGGCTACACCTTC.